This TCR beta chain was profiled in a study of OX40 agonist ivuxolimab in advanced cancers. General observations from the study: Partial responders dosed at 0.1-3.0 mg/kg displayed clonal expansion ranking among the lowest. Expanded peripheral T-cell antigen specificity went undetermined.

The CDR3 extends over 15 amino acids. Trimming cost V 2 bases and J 3 bases; bases outside gene matches: 1. Looked up from germline, CDR1 is WNHNN and CDR2 is SYGVQD (reference sequence). A remark on this clone: Its target is not known.

Some clones are missing from TCRdb's copy, which holds only in-frame ones; the method was immunoSEQ multiplex PCR. Of under 65,000 clones in the sample, roughly nine tenths were seen once. It was autoimmune disease history or systemic immunosuppression that excluded patients. The sample here was CD4+ or CD8+ T cells sorted from blood, taken in a trial of the OX40 agonist ivuxolimab. This rearrangement joins TRBV10-1 to TRBJ2-1; 10 positions match TRBD1. This sequence was found in an adult with an advanced solid tumor such as melanoma, head and neck, liver or kidney cancer. The CDR3 loop reads CASSEGQGVYNEQFF. The CDR3 DNA reads as TGCGCCAGCAGTGAGGGACAGGGGGTCTACAATGAGCAGTTCTTC.